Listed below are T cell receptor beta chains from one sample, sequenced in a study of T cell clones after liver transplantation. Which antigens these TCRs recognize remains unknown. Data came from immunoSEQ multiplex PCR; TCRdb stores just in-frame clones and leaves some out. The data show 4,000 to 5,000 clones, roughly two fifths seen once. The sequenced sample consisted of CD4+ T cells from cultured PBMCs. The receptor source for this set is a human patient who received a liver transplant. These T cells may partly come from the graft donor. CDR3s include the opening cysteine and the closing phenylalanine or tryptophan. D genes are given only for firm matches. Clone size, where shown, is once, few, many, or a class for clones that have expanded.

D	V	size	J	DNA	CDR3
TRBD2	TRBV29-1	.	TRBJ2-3	TGCAGCGTTGCTTGGACGGGAGGCTTCACAGATACGCAGTATTTT	CSVAWTGGFTDTQYF
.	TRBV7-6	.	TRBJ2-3	TGTGCCAGCAGCTCAGAGGCAGATACGCAGTATTTT	CASSSEADTQYF
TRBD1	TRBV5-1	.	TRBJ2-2	TGCGCCAGCAGCGACAGGGTCACCGGGGAGCTGTTTTTT	CASSDRVTGELFF
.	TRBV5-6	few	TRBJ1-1	TGTGCCAGCAGCCCCTACGACGGCTGGAACACTGAAGCTTTCTTT	CASSPYDGWNTEAFF
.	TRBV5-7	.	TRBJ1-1	TGTGCCAGCAGCTTAGCTTTCTTT	CASSLAFF
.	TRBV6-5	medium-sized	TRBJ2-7	TGTGCCAGCAGTACCTGGACCCGGGACTACGAGCAGTACTTC	CASSTWTRDYEQYF
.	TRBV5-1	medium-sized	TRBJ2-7	TGCGCCAGCAGCTTGGTAGGCTCCTTACCCTACGAGCAGTACTTC	CASSLVGSLPYEQYF
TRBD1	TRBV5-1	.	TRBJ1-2	TGCGCCAGCAGCTTGAAGGCAGGGGGCAGGGATGGCTACACCTTC	CASSLKAGGRDGYTF
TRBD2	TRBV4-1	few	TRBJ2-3	TGCGCCAGCAGCCACGGACCTGGGACTAGCGGGAGGGCGAATACGCAGTATTTT	CASSHGPGTSGRANTQYF
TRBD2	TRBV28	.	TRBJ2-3	TGTGCCAGCGGACTAGCGGTAACAGATACGCAGTATTTT	CASGLAVTDTQYF
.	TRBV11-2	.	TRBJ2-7	TGTGCCAGCAGCTTTTGGTATTCTTCCTACGAGCAGTACTTC	CASSFWYSSYEQYF
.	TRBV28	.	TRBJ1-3	TGTGCCAGCAGTCCGATACAGGGTAGTGGGAGAAACACCATATATTTT	CASSPIQGSGRNTIYF
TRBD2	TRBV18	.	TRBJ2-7	TGTGCCAGCTCACCAGGGCGGGGGGCGAACACCTACGAGCAGTACTTC	CASSPGRGANTYEQYF
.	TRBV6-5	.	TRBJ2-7	TGTGCCAGCAGTTACTTGCGGGGGCGTACCGAGCAGTACTTC	CASSYLRGRTEQYF
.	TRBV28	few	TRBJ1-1	TGTGCCAGCAGTTTATTAAGGTTTGAAGCTTTCTTT	CASSLLRFEAFF
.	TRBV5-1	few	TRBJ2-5	TGCGCCAGCAGCTGGGACGGGACGCAAGAGACCCAGTACTTC	CASSWDGTQETQYF
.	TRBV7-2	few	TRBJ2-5	TGTGCCAGCAGCCAGCAAGAGACCCAGTACTTC	CASSQQETQYF
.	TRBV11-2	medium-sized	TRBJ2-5	TGTGCCAGCAGCTTTAATTCAGGCGGCCGGGAGACCCAGTACTTC	CASSFNSGGRETQYF
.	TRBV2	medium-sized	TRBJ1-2	TGTGCCAGCTCAGCAGATCGGTACAGGGAGGATGGCTACACCTTC	CASSADRYREDGYTF
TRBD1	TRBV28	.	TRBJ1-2	TGTGCCAGCAGTCGACCCCTGGGACAGAACTATGGCTACACCTTC	CASSRPLGQNYGYTF
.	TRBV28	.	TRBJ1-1	TGTGCCAGCAGGTTTTGGGGGACTGAAGCTTTCTTT	CASRFWGTEAFF
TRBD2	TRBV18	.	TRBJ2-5	TGTGCCAGCTCTCTGTACAGCGGGATAGAAGAGACCCAGTACTTC	CASSLYSGIEETQYF
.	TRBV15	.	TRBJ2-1	TGTGCCACCAGCAGAGTCCCGTCTAATGAGCAGTTCTTC	CATSRVPSNEQFF
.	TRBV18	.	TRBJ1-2	TGTGCCAGCTCACCGGACACCCTAAACTATGGCTACACCTTC	CASSPDTLNYGYTF
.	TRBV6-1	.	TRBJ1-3	TGTGCCAGCAGTGAAGCAAGTGCGGGTTCTGGAAACACCATATATTTT	CASSEASAGSGNTIYF
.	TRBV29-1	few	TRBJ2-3	TGCAGCGTTGGGGCGGCGGGAGATACGCAGTATTTT	CSVGAAGDTQYF
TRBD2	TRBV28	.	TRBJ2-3	TGTGCCAGCAGTTTACCCGGGAGGGCCGGAGATACGCAGTATTTT	CASSLPGRAGDTQYF
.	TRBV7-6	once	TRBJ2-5	TGTGCCAGCAGCTTAGATGATACGACCCAGTACTTC	CASSLDDTTQYF
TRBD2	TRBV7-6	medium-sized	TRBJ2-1	TGTGCCAGCAGCCCCTTAGCGGGAGGTGAGCAGTTCTTC	CASSPLAGGEQFF
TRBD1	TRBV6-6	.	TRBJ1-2	TGTGCCAGCAGTTACCCCGACGACAGGGGAATCGAGAGCTACACCTTC	CASSYPDDRGIESYTF
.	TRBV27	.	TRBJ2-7	TGTGCCAGCAGTTTACGTGTCGGCCACCGGGGGGAGCAGTACTTC	CASSLRVGHRGEQYF
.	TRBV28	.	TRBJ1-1	TGTGCCAGCAGTTTAATTGGGCAGGTGGCTTTGAACACTGAAGCTTTCTTT	CASSLIGQVALNTEAFF
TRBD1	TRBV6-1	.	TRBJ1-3	TGTGCCAGCAGACGGGACAGGGGGCGTAACACCATATATTTT	CASRRDRGRNTIYF
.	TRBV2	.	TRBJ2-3	TGTGCCAGCTCAAACATGGCCCCCTCGGGCACAGATACGCAGTATTTT	CASSNMAPSGTDTQYF
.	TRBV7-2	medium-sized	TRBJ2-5	TGTGCCAGCAGCTTAGCGTTCGGAGAGACCCAGTACTTC	CASSLAFGETQYF
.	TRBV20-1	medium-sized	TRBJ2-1	TGCAGTGCCCCCTACCTGTATGAGCAGTTCTTC	CSAPYLYEQFF
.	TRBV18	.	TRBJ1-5	TGTGCCAGCTCACCAGCTTCGGGTCACGATCAGCCCCAGCATTTT	CASSPASGHDQPQHF
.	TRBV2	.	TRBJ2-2	TGTGCCAGCAGTGAATACGGGGGTCCCGGGGAGCTGTTTTTT	CASSEYGGPGELFF
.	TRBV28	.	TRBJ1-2	TGTGCCACTGAACCGGGACCGATCTATGGCTACACCTTC	CATEPGPIYGYTF
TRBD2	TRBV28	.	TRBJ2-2	TGTGCCAGCAGTTACCCGGGGGGGGGACGGCTGGACACCGGGGAGCTGTTTTTT	CASSYPGGGRLDTGELFF
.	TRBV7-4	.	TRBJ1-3	TGTGCCAGCAGCTCAGGTTTCTCTGGAAACACCATATATTTT	CASSSGFSGNTIYF
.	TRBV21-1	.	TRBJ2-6	TGTGCCAGCAGCGAATCCAAGGACAGGTCTGGGGCCAACGTCCTGACTTTC	CASSESKDRSGANVLTF
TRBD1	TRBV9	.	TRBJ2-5	TGTGCCAGCAGCGAGGGGACAGGCCTAGGGGAGACCCAGTACTTC	CASSEGTGLGETQYF
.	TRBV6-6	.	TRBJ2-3	TGTGCCAGCAAAAGCGACGGGTCAGATACGCAGTATTTT	CASKSDGSDTQYF
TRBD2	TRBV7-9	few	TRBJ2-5	TGTGCCAGCAGGCATACGGGACTAGCGGGAGGAGAGACCCAGTACTTC	CASRHTGLAGGETQYF
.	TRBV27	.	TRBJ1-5	TGTGCCAGCAGTCTTTATCCCTTGTCCGGGCGGTTCGGTCAGCCCCAGCATTTT	CASSLYPLSGRFGQPQHF
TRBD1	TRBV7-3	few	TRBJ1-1	TGTGCCACCTCGGGACAGACTTACACTGAAGCTTTCTTT	CATSGQTYTEAFF
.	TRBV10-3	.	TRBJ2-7	TGTGCCATCAGTGGGGGGAGCTACGAGCAGTACTTC	CAISGGSYEQYF
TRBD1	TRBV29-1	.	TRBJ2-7	TGCAGCGTAGTGCCAAGGGGGGACAGGGCCTACGAGCAGTACTTC	CSVVPRGDRAYEQYF
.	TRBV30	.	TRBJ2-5	TGTGCCTGGAGAACCCCGGCCCAAGAGACCCAGTACTTC	CAWRTPAQETQYF
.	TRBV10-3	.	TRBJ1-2	TGTGCCATCAGTGGGACATTGGGTGGCTACACCTTC	CAISGTLGGYTF
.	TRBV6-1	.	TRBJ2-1	TGTGCCAGCAGTGACTTCCGAAGACGGGTAGTATACAATGAGCAGTTCTTC	CASSDFRRRVVYNEQFF
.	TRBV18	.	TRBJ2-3	TGTGCCAGCTCACCTATTAGCACAGATACGCAGTATTTT	CASSPISTDTQYF
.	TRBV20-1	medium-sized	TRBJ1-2	TGCAGTGCTAGGATGTATGGCTACACCTTC	CSARMYGYTF
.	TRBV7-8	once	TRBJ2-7	TGTGCCAGCAGCTTATCTTACGGGTTATACGAGCAGTACTTC	CASSLSYGLYEQYF